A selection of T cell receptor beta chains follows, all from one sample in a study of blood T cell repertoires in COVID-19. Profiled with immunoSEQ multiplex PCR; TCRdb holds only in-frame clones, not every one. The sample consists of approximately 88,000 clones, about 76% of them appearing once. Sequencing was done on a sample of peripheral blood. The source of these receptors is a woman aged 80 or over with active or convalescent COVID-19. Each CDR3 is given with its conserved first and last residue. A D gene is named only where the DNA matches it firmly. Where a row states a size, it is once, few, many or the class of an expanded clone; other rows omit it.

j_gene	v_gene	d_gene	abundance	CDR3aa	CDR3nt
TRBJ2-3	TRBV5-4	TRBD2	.	CASSFAGGQDTQYF	TGTGCCAGCAGCTTCGCGGGGGGCCAAGATACGCAGTATTTT
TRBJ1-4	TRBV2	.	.	CASSEKSNEFF	TGTGCCAGCAGTGAAAAGAGTAACGAGTTTTTT
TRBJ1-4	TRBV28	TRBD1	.	CASSLDRGNEKLFF	TGTGCCAGCAGTTTAGACAGGGGAAATGAAAAACTGTTTTTT
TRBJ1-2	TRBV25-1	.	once	CASSELRAGNPYGYTF	TGTGCCAGCAGTGAATTAAGGGCAGGGAACCCCTATGGCTACACCTTC
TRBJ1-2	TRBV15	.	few	CATSRGRQNYGYTF	TGTGCCACCAGCAGAGGTAGACAGAACTATGGCTACACCTTC
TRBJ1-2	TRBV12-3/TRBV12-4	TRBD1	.	CASSDRVNGYTF	TGTGCCAGCAGCGACAGGGTAAATGGCTACACCTTC
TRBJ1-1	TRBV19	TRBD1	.	CASSIRTGGWSEAFF	TGTGCCAGTAGTATTCGGACAGGGGGCTGGAGTGAAGCTTTCTTT
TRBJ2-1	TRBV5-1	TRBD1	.	CASSRQGERYEQFF	TGCGCCAGCAGCCGACAGGGCGAACGTTATGAGCAGTTCTTC
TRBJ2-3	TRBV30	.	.	CAWIGGGTQYF	TGTGCCTGGATTGGAGGAGGTACGCAGTATTTT
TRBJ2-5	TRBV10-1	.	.	CASSESAHKETQYF	TGCGCCAGCAGTGAGTCGGCCCACAAAGAGACCCAGTACTTC
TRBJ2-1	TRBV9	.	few	CASSVAGQRGYNEQFF	TGTGCCAGCAGCGTAGCTGGACAGCGGGGCTACAATGAGCAGTTCTTC
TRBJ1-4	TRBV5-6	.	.	CASSHSDVLQGLNEKLFF	TGTGCCAGCAGCCACAGCGACGTTTTACAGGGCCTTAATGAAAAACTGTTTTTT
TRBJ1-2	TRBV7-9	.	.	CASSLELRTAQNYGYTF	TGTGCCAGCAGCTTAGAACTTAGGACAGCCCAAAATTATGGCTACACCTTC
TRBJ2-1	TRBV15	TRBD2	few	CATSRDLPSGGRNEQFF	TGTGCCACCAGCAGAGATTTGCCTAGCGGGGGTAGGAATGAGCAGTTCTTC
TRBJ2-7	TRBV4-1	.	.	CASSQDAGEPYEQYF	TGCGCCAGCAGCCAAGACGCAGGGGAACCCTACGAGCAGTACTTC
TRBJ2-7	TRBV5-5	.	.	CASSLGALSYEQYF	TGTGCCAGCAGCTTGGGAGCCCTTTCCTACGAGCAGTACTTC
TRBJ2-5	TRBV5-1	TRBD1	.	CASSHQQGGQETQYF	TGCGCCAGCAGCCACCAACAGGGGGGCCAAGAGACCCAGTACTTC
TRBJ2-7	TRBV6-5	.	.	CASSNSYYEQYF	TGTGCCAGCAGTAACAGCTACTACGAGCAGTACTTC
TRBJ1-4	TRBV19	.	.	CASSPGTRTNEKLFF	TGTGCCAGTAGCCCAGGAACAAGAACTAATGAAAAACTGTTTTTT
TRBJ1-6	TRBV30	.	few	CAWSEGISSPLHF	TGTGCCTGGAGTGAGGGGATTAGCTCACCCCTCCACTTT
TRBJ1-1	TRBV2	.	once	CASSEQGPVTEAFF	TGTGCCAGCAGTGAACAGGGCCCGGTCACTGAAGCTTTCTTT
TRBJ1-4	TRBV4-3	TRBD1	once	CASSQEIPTGVNEKLFF	TGCGCCAGCAGCCAAGAAATCCCGACAGGGGTGAATGAAAAACTGTTTTTT
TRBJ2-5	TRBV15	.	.	CATSTRSSLETQYF	TGTGCCACCAGCACCCGCTCTAGCTTGGAGACCCAGTACTTC
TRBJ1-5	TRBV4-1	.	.	CASSQDLTANQPQHF	TGCGCCAGCAGCCAAGATTTGACAGCCAATCAGCCCCAGCATTTT
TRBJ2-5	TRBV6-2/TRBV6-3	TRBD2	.	CASSPLAGVVYQETQYF	TGTGCCAGCAGCCCTTTAGCGGGGGTGGTGTACCAAGAGACCCAGTACTTC
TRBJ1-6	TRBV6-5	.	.	CASSYSGGENSPLHF	TGTGCCAGCAGTTACTCGGGAGGGGAAAATTCACCCCTCCACTTT
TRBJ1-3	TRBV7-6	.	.	CASSLAPPDSSSGNTIYF	TGTGCCAGCAGCTTAGCGCCCCCCGACAGCAGCTCTGGAAACACCATATATTTT
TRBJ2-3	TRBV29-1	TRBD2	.	CSAGLAGVTDTQYF	TGCAGCGCCGGACTAGCGGGGGTCACAGATACGCAGTATTTT
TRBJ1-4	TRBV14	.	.	CASSQEWAIQAKLFF	TGTGCCAGCAGCCAAGAATGGGCCATTCAGGCAAAACTGTTTTTT